The rows below give T cell receptor beta chains drawn from one sample of a study of read filtering for tumor transcriptome and immune sequencing. TCRdb independently ran MiXCR on the reads; one entry per CDR3 protein. Altogether roughly 56,000 distinct CDR3 sequences are present, approximately 20% being singletons, with the ten largest covering more than 13%. The sequenced sample consisted of a population of CD138-negative cells sorted from bone marrow. These receptors were collected from a donor aged 40 or older with multiple myeloma. Both conserved end residues are part of each CDR3. The order of the fields is V gene, J gene, clone size, CDR3 length, D gene, CDR3 protein, CDR3 DNA. D genes are given only for firm matches. The size field is filled for only some rows; it gives once, few, many or a size class.

>TRBV4-1|TRBJ2-7|many|15|TRBD1
CASSPIQRGLDEQYF
TGCGCCAGCAGCCCAATACAAAGGGGGCTGGACGAGCAGTACTTC
>TRBV6-5|TRBJ2-7|many|17|TRBD2
CASSYSQTSGGVGEQYF
TGTGCCAGCAGTTACTCCCAAACTAGCGGGGGGGTCGGGGAGCAGTACTTC
>TRBV7-9|TRBJ1-4|large|17|.
CASSLTGQQLSNEKLFF
TGTGCCAGCAGCCTCACAGGGCAGCAGTTGTCTAATGAAAAACTGTTTTTT
>TRBV15|TRBJ2-3|.|17|TRBD1
CATSRPAGQGTADTQYF
TGTGCCACCAGCAGGCCCGCGGGACAGGGGACCGCAGATACGCAGTATTTT
>TRBV10-1|TRBJ2-2|many|15|TRBD1
CASRSGTGATGELFF
TGCGCCAGCCGTTCGGGGACAGGGGCGACCGGGGAGCTGTTTTTT
>TRBV24-1|TRBJ2-1|medium-sized|19|TRBD2
CATSDLRSSGRASYNEQFF
TGTGCCACCAGTGATTTGAGGTCTAGCGGGAGGGCCTCCTACAATGAGCAGTTCTTC
>TRBV11-2|TRBJ2-2|.|14|TRBD1
CATLGQGNTGELFF
TGTGCAACCCTGGGACAGGGGAACACCGGGGAGCTGTTTTTT
>TRBV3-1|TRBJ2-1|many|15|.
CASSQGGTLYNEQFF
TGTGCCAGCAGCCAAGGCGGGACACTCTACAATGAGCAGTTCTTC
>TRBV30|TRBJ1-1|many|13|.
CAWSVLGGTEAFF
TGTGCCTGGAGTGTACTTGGGGGAACTGAAGCTTTCTTT
>TRBV19|TRBJ2-1|.|15|TRBD2
CASTSGRAPYNGRFF
TGTGCCAGTACGAGCGGGAGGGCCCCCTACAATGGGCGGTTCTTC
>TRBV7-9|TRBJ2-1|.|16|TRBD2
CASSRTSGSSYDEQFF
TGTGCCAGCAGCCGGACTAGCGGGAGCTCCTACGATGAGCAGTTCTTC
>TRBV7-6|TRBJ1-1|.|16|.
CASSSQGPATNTEAFF
TGTGCCAGCAGCTCGCAGGGCCCCGCCACGAACACTGAAGCTTTCTTT
>TRBV11-1|TRBJ2-5|few|14|.
CASSPNPGAETQYF
TGTGCCAGCAGTCCAAACCCGGGGGCCGAGACCCAGTACTTC
>TRBV10-3|TRBJ2-1|.|14|.
CAIREGEPYNEQFF
TGTGCCATCAGAGAGGGGGAACCATACAATGAGCAGTTCTTC
>TRBV28|TRBJ2-7|many|14|TRBD2
CAIGTSGSRYEQYF
TGTGCCATCGGGACTAGCGGGAGTAGGTACGAGCAGTACTTC
>TRBV6-1|TRBJ2-7|.|13|.
CASSQTSRYEQYF
TGTGCCAGCAGTCAGACGTCGAGGTACGAGCAGTACTTC
>TRBV5-1|TRBJ2-5|many|16|.
CASSGGTSGGGETQYF
TGCGCCAGCAGCGGGGGGACATCCGGGGGAGGAGAGACCCAGTACTTC
>TRBV13|TRBJ2-1|medium-sized|14|TRBD2
CASVGAGDRYEQFF
TGTGCCAGCGTCGGAGCGGGGGACCGCTATGAGCAGTTCTTC
>TRBV10-3|TRBJ2-3|many|11|.
CAISGTDTQYF
TGTGCCATCAGTGGCACAGATACGCAGTATTTT
>TRBV20-1|TRBJ2-4|few|15|TRBD2
CSARDPSGRNFIQYF
TGCAGTGCTAGAGACCCTAGCGGACGTAATTTTATTCAGTACTTC
>TRBV28|TRBJ2-5|many|16|TRBD2
CASTRGGGRAGETQYF
TGTGCCAGCACCCGGGGGGGCGGGAGGGCCGGAGAGACCCAGTACTTC
>TRBV11-2|TRBJ2-5|.|15|.
CASRQTGIPQETQYF
TGTGCCAGCAGACAAACAGGGATCCCCCAGGAGACCCAGTACTTC
>TRBV20-1|TRBJ2-5|many|13|.
CTAAYRGQETQYF
TGCACAGCGGCGTATCGCGGCCAAGAGACCCAGTACTTC
>TRBV20-1|TRBJ2-4|many|13|.
CSGAGQAKNIQYF
TGCAGTGGGGCAGGACAAGCCAAAAACATTCAGTACTTC
>TRBV20-1|TRBJ2-1|many|14|TRBD2
CSARQLAVYNEQFF
TGCAGTGCTAGGCAACTAGCGGTCTACAATGAGCAGTTCTTC
>TRBV20-1|TRBJ2-3|.|14|TRBD1
CRAQDRGYADTQYF
TGCAGAGCTCAGGACAGGGGTTATGCAGATACGCAGTATTTT
>TRBV6-1|TRBJ1-5|.|15|.
CASSQLGQSNQPQHF
TGTGCCAGCAGCCAACTCGGGCAAAGTAATCAGCCCCAGCATTTT
>TRBV30|TRBJ1-1|many|12|.
CAWSVAGTEAFF
TGTGCCTGGAGTGTAGCGGGAACGGAAGCTTTCTTT
>TRBV6-1|TRBJ2-7|many|11|TRBD1
CASGQGYEQYF
TGTGCCAGCGGACAGGGTTACGAGCAGTACTTC
>TRBV29-1|TRBJ2-7|many|14|.
CSVEGQPGSYEQYF
TGCAGCGTTGAAGGACAGCCCGGATCCTACGAGCAGTACTTC
>TRBV9|TRBJ2-6|few|18|TRBD1
CASSVNRGPDSGANVLTF
TGTGCCAGCAGCGTAAACAGGGGCCCCGACTCTGGGGCCAACGTCCTGACTTTC
>TRBV12-3/TRBV12-4|TRBJ1-5|.|15|.
CASSLTSGGNQPQHF
TGTGCCAGCAGTTTAACGTCGGGGGGCAATCAGCCCCAGCATTTT
>TRBV7-6|TRBJ1-2|many|13|.
CASSETQQHGYTF
TGTGCCAGCAGCGAGACGCAACAACATGGCTACACCTTC
>TRBV12-3/TRBV12-4|TRBJ1-1|many|15|TRBD1
CASSKDRGTNTEAFF
TGTGCCAGCAGTAAAGACAGGGGGACGAACACTGAAGCTTTCTTT
>TRBV29-1|TRBJ2-5|many|12|.
CSGGHAGETQYF
TGCAGCGGAGGGCACGCCGGAGAGACCCAGTACTTC
>TRBV10-1|TRBJ1-3|.|13|.
CASSGRAGNTIYF
TGCGCCAGCAGTGGAAGGGCCGGAAACACCATATATTTT
>TRBV5-6|TRBJ2-3|many|14|.
CASTDSRSTDTQYF
TGTGCCAGCACAGACAGCCGAAGCACAGATACGCAGTATTTT
>TRBV20-1|TRBJ2-2|many|16|TRBD1
CSAGQAGGTNTGELFF
TGCAGTGCTGGTCAAGCAGGGGGAACTAACACCGGGGAGCTGTTTTTT
>TRBV30|TRBJ2-5|many|12|TRBD1
CAWETGGETQYF
TGTGCCTGGGAAACAGGGGGAGAGACCCAGTACTTC
>TRBV5-1|TRBJ1-5|few|15|.
CASSLTGQINQPQHF
TGCGCCAGCAGCCTGACCGGACAGATCAATCAGCCCCAGCATTTT
>TRBV27|TRBJ1-3|many|13|.
CASSNLFGNTIYF
TGTGCCAGCAGTAACCTCTTTGGAAACACCATATATTTT
>TRBV20-1|TRBJ2-1|many|14|TRBD2
CSARRTGGGNEQFF
TGCAGTGCTAGGAGGACTGGCGGGGGCAATGAGCAGTTCTTC
>TRBV20-1|TRBJ1-5|few|13|.
CSARRGGNQPQHF
TGCAGTGCGAGGAGGGGAGGCAATCAGCCCCAGCATTTT
>TRBV29-1|TRBJ1-2|many|12|.
CSVWSQGSGYTF
TGCAGCGTTTGGTCGCAGGGGTCTGGCTACACCTTC
>TRBV5-6|TRBJ2-6|few|18|TRBD1
CASSLPTGGPGGANVLTF
TGTGCCAGCAGCTTGCCGACAGGGGGCCCAGGTGGGGCCAACGTCCTGACTTTC
>TRBV5-1|TRBJ2-7|many|15|TRBD2
CASSRTSGSSYEQYF
TGCGCCAGCAGCAGGACTAGCGGGTCTTCCTACGAGCAGTACTTC
>TRBV12-3/TRBV12-4|TRBJ1-1|many|13|.
CASTDLPSTEAFF
TGTGCCAGCACTGACCTCCCGAGCACTGAAGCTTTCTTT
>TRBV2|TRBJ2-1|medium-sized|15|.
CASTTGSLPGNEQFF
TGTGCCAGCACGACGGGCAGCCTCCCGGGCAATGAGCAGTTCTTC
>TRBV5-1|TRBJ2-7|many|13|.
CASSLVSSDEQYF
TGCGCCAGCAGCCTGGTATCTTCGGACGAGCAGTACTTC
>TRBV2|TRBJ1-1|many|13|.
CASSLDRFSVAFF
TGTGCCAGCAGTCTTGACAGGTTCTCGGTGGCTTTCTTT